The 26 T cell receptor beta chains below all came from one sample that was sequenced in a study of neurological immune-mediated disorders. One entry per CDR3 protein results from TCRdb running MiXCR on the 5' RACE reads. The table lists approximately 51,000 distinct CDR3 sequences, around 3.1% of them singletons, with about 5.4% in the top ten. Source material: PBMCs. All receptors come from a man aged 35-49 years with multiple sclerosis.

This clonotype was seen ten or more times. The rearrangement uses TRBV5-1 and TRBJ2-7; D gene ambiguous. The V and J ends lost 0 bases and 6 bases respectively, with 7 bases between them. The CDR3 length is 12 residues. Looked up from germline, CDR1 is SGHRS and CDR2 is YFSETQ. The CDR3: CASSLDGSEQYF. The CDR3 nucleotides are TGCGCCAGCAGCTTGGACGGTAGCGAGCAGTACTTC.

This clonotype appeared many times. The rearrangement uses TRBV5-1 and TRBJ2-3; 15 bases fit TRBD2. The CDR3 is 18 residues long. Trimming removed 4 bases from V and 1 base from J; junction bases left unmatched: 7. Germline lookup yields CDR1 SGHRS and CDR2 YFSETQ. This chain's CDR3 is CASSLGLAGGRGTDTQYF. In DNA, the CDR3 is TGCGCCAGCAGCCTCGGACTAGCGGGGGGGCGGGGCACAGATACGCAGTATTTT.

This clonotype has at least ten counts. The chain employs TRBV5-1 and TRBJ1-2, with TRBD1 as a possible D gene (5 bases). V was pared by 3 bases and J by 6 bases, with 18 bases between. Looked up from germline, CDR1 is SGHRS and CDR2 is YFSETQ. This CDR3 has 15 amino acids. CDR3 DNA: TGCGCCAGCAGCTCGCTCACTTCGGGGCCGGATGGCTACACCTTC. This encodes CASSSLTSGPDGYTF.

At least ten counts were recorded for this clonotype. The genes are TRBV19 and TRBJ1-1; TRBD1 aligns across 7 bases. CDR1 LNHDA and CDR2 SQIVND come from the germline V gene (reference sequence). The V and J ends lost 6 bases and 4 bases, in that order; junction bases with no gene match: 8. The length of the CDR3 is 14 residues. The CDR3 coding sequence is TGTGCCAGTAGCAGACAGGGTTTTGGCACTGAAGCTTTCTTT. This translates into CASSRQGFGTEAFF.

With respect to this clonotype: A much larger clone lies a single base off, so this may be a read error. The chain combines TRBV12-3 or TRBV12-4 with TRBJ1-1, with D unclear. The CDR3 totals 13 residues. Trimming took off 5 bases at V and 0 bases at J, with 7 bases between the two ends. CDR3 amino acids: CASSLIMNTEAFF. The DNA of the CDR3 is TGTGCCAGCAGTCTTATAATGAACACTGAAGCTTTCTTT.

Many counts were recorded for this clonotype. V gene TRBV3-1 combines with J gene TRBJ1-4, with D possibly being TRBD1 (6 bases). The CDR3 runs to 14 residues. V dropped 1 base and J dropped 5 bases, with 8 bases sitting between them. Germline V gene sequence: CDR1 LGHDT, CDR2 YNNKEL (reference sequence). Here the CDR3 DNA reads TGTGCCAGCAGCCAAGCAGGGGAGAATGAAAAACTGTTTTTT. Its translation: CASSQAGENEKLFF.

This clonotype was found many times. The chain joins TRBV12-3 or TRBV12-4 to TRBJ2-7; 14 nucleotides align to TRBD2. The J segment lost 7 bases and the V segment lost 4 bases, leaving 9 bases of the junction unmatched. The CDR3 is 16 amino acids. CDR3 sequence reads: CASSSGTSGGLGEQYF. The CDR3, as DNA: TGTGCCAGCAGTTCAGGGACTAGCGGGGGCCTGGGGGAGCAGTACTTC.

The genes are TRBV6-5 and TRBJ2-7; 10 nucleotides match TRBD1. The CDR3 is 13 residues long. Germline CDR1 reads MNHEY; CDR2 reads SVGAGI. V was clipped by 7 bases and J by 7 bases; unmatched bases: 7. For the CDR3, the DNA is TGTGCCAGCATGGGGACAGGGGATACGGAGCAGTACTTC. Its protein product is CASMGTGDTEQYF.

Ten or more counts support this clonotype. The J gene is TRBJ2-3, the V gene TRBV6-2 or TRBV6-3; 10 nucleotides line up with TRBD2. CDR3 length: 17 residues. The V gene's germline CDR1 is MNHEY and CDR2 SVGEGT. Trimming cost V 5 bases and J 1 base; bases outside gene matches: 9. The CDR3 DNA follows: TGTGCCAGCAGTACCCGAACTAGCGGGGAAGGCACAGATACGCAGTATTTT. This encodes CASSTRTSGEGTDTQYF.

This clonotype was counted ten times or more. This chain joins TRBV29-1 and TRBJ1-2, with 12 positions matching TRBD1. CDR1 and CDR2 from the germline V gene are SQVTM and ANQGSEA. Losses at the gene ends were 8 bases for V and 6 bases for J; bases not matched to a gene: 4. The length of the CDR3 is 12 residues. In nucleotides, the CDR3 is TGCAGCACCGGGACAGGGGGCGATGGCTACACCTTC. Translation: CSTGTGGDGYTF.

In this sample, this clonotype turned up many times. V gene TRBV13 combines with J gene TRBJ2-5, with D perhaps matching TRBD1 or TRBD2 (6 bases each). V lost 5 bases to trimming and J lost 2 bases, with 15 bases between them. Germline-derived CDR1 and CDR2 are PRHDT and FYEKMQ (reference sequence). This CDR3 region has 15 residues. Here the CDR3 DNA reads TGTGCCAGCAGCCACAACGGGGGCGGGCAAGAGACCCAGTACTTC. Residues: CASSHNGGGQETQYF.

In its sample, this clonotype was seen a few times. The chain carries TRBV12-3 or TRBV12-4 and TRBJ2-7; 9 nucleotides match TRBD1. The CDR3 consists of 14 residues. V was clipped by 6 bases and J by 6 bases; unmatched bases: 9. DNA of the CDR3: TGTGCCAGCAGCAGGCCCGGGACAGGGTCCGAGCAGTACTTC. It yields the protein CASSRPGTGSEQYF.

This clonotype was seen many times. V usage is TRBV5-4 and J usage is TRBJ2-7; D remains ambiguous. Germline V CDR1 and CDR2: SGHNT, YYREEE (reference sequence). The CDR3 has 14 residues. The V gene lost 1 base and the J gene lost 0 bases, with 8 bases spanning the gap. The CDR3 nucleotides are TGTGCCAGCAGCTTGAGCCAGAGCTCCTACGAGCAGTACTTC. Its protein is CASSLSQSSYEQYF.

In its sample, this clonotype was seen many times. The chain recombines TRBV2 with TRBJ1-1, with 10 bases fitting TRBD1. CDR3 length: 15 amino acids. The germline gives CDR1 SNHLY, CDR2 FYNNEI. Losses at the gene ends were 7 bases for V and 1 base for J; bases not matched to a gene: 6. CDR3 nucleotide sequence: TGTGCCAGCATTGGGACAGGGGTGGGGAACACTGAAGCTTTCTTT. Its protein is CASIGTGVGNTEAFF.

This clonotype was detected ten times or more. V gene TRBV6-6 combines with J gene TRBJ1-1; tentative D call: TRBD1 (6 bases). The CDR3 has 13 residues. Trimming took 6 bases from V and 4 from J, leaving 12 bases between them. Germline values: CDR1 MNHNY, CDR2 SVGAGI (reference sequence). In DNA, the CDR3 is TGTGCCAGCAGCACCGGAGGGGGCACTGAAGCTTTCTTT. Translated: CASSTGGGTEAFF.

The sample holds many counts of this clonotype. The genes are TRBV20-1 and TRBJ2-3, with 7 nucleotides matching TRBD1. This CDR3 has 14 amino acids. Germline V gene lookup returns CDR1 DFQATT and CDR2 SNEGSKA (reference sequence). Trimming took 3 bases from V and 4 from J; bases not matched to a gene: 7. CDR3 nucleotides: TGCAGTGCTAGGACAGGGAATCCACCAGATACGCAGTATTTT. Translation: CSARTGNPPDTQYF.

This clonotype was detected many times. The genes are TRBV7-6 and TRBJ1-1, with no clear D. Germline V gene lookup returns CDR1 SGHVS and CDR2 FNYEAQ. There are 15 residues in the CDR3. Trimming left V 3 bases short and J 0 bases short, with 11 bases between. Here the CDR3 DNA reads TGTGCCAGCAGCTTTTGGACCGGATTGAACACTGAAGCTTTCTTT. Amino acids: CASSFWTGLNTEAFF. Full variable domain (outside the CDR3, taken from reference TRBV7-6 and TRBJ1-1): GAGVSQSPRYKVTKRGQDVALRCDPISGHVSLYWYRQALGQGPEFLTYFNYEAQQDKSGLPNDRFSAERPEGSISTLTIQRTEQRDSAMYRCASSFWTGLNTEAFFGQGTRLTVV.

This clonotype was counted many times. This chain uses TRBV20-1 with TRBJ2-3; perhaps D is TRBD1 or TRBD2 (5 bases each). The V end was cut by 0 bases, the J end by 3 bases, with 13 bases between. Per the germline V gene, CDR1 is DFQATT and CDR2 is SNEGSKA (reference sequence). This CDR3 is built from 15 residues. CDR3 loop: CSARDQGRGTDTQYF. The CDR3 DNA follows: TGCAGTGCTAGAGATCAGGGTCGGGGAACAGATACGCAGTATTTT.

This clonotype was counted ten times or more. V gene TRBV12-3 or TRBV12-4 combines with J gene TRBJ2-3, with TRBD2 identical over 8 bases. This CDR3 is 16 amino acids long. The trim removed 4 bases at V and 5 bases at J, leaving 11 bases unmatched. The DNA for the CDR3 is TGTGCCAGCAGTTCCCTTTGGGCGGGGGGAATAGATACGCAGTATTTT. Its translation is CASSSLWAGGIDTQYF.

In this sample, this clonotype turned up many times. The J gene is TRBJ2-6, the V gene TRBV9; D call uncertain. V was cut by 0 bases and J by 1 base, with 8 bases left in between. This CDR3 has 16 residues. Germline-derived CDR1 and CDR2 are SGDLS and YYNGEE. The CDR3 is CASSVAARSGANVLTF. CDR3 bases: TGTGCCAGCAGCGTAGCGGCCCGGTCTGGGGCCAACGTCCTGACTTTC.

This clonotype has only a few counts. The chain couples TRBV5-1 to TRBJ2-7; no reliable D call. The CDR3 extends over 12 amino acids. V was cut by 0 bases and J by 7 bases, with 8 bases left in between. Germline V gives CDR1 SGHRS, CDR2 YFSETQ. CDR3 in DNA: TGCGCCAGCAGCTTGGACGGCTGGGAGCAGTACTTC. Amino acid sequence: CASSLDGWEQYF. The whole variable domain, remainder taken from reference TRBV5-1 and TRBJ2-7, is KAGVTQTPRYLIKTRGQQVTLSCSPISGHRSVSWYQQTPGQGLQFLFEYFSETQRNKGNFPGRFSGRQFSNSRSEMNVSTLELGDSALYLCASSLDGWEQYFGPGTRLTVT.

This clonotype was picked up a small number of times. A single base separates this from a much larger clone, so it may be a read error. The gene calls are TRBV12-3 or TRBV12-4 and TRBJ1-6, with 10 bases lining up with TRBD1. CDR3 length: 15 residues. The CDR3 DNA reads as TGTGCCAGCAGTCCCGGGACAGGGGTGCGGTCACCCCTCTACTTT. Translated, it gives CASSPGTGVRSPLYF.

This clonotype was detected ten times or more. The chain joins TRBV2 to TRBJ2-1; D is perhaps TRBD1 (6 bases). Trimming took 7 bases from V and 2 from J, leaving 9 bases between them. Germline V CDR1 and CDR2: SNHLY, FYNNEI. CDR3 size: 13 residues. The DNA of the CDR3 is TGTGCCAGCAACAGGGAAGCCTACAATGAGCAGTTCTTC. As protein: CASNREAYNEQFF.

This clonotype was seen repeatedly, ten times or more. V usage is TRBV11-2 and J usage is TRBJ2-7; weak D call: TRBD1 (6 bases). Germline loops: CDR1 SGHAT, CDR2 FQNNGV. The V gene lost 3 bases and the J gene lost 5 bases, with 14 bases spanning the gap. The CDR3 has 14 amino acids. CDR3 coding DNA: TGTGCCAGCAGCTTGGACAGAGTAAAAGACGAGCAGTACTTC. This translates into CASSLDRVKDEQYF.

At least ten counts were recorded for this clonotype. The chain recombines TRBV7-7 with TRBJ2-2; the D gene is possibly TRBD1 (6 bases). Germline-derived CDR1 and CDR2 are SSHAT and FNYEAQ (reference sequence). The CDR3 spans 14 residues. The ends were cut back, 5 bases at V and 6 bases at J, with 13 bases in the middle. CDR3 amino acids: CASSAGTFPGELFF. In DNA, the CDR3 is TGTGCCAGCAGCGCAGGGACATTTCCCGGGGAGCTGTTTTTT.

Regarding this clonotype: The conserved closing phenylalanine or tryptophan is absent in this CDR3, likely reflecting a read error. The CDR3: CASSFGTGGLGCYTN. The CDR3 DNA is TGTGCCAGCAGCTTTGGGACAGGGGGCCTGGGATGCTACACCAAC. This chain joins TRBV5-6 and TRBJ1-2; 12 nucleotides line up with TRBD1. V shed 2 bases, J shed 9 bases, and the junction held 8 bases outside the gene matches. Germline lookup yields CDR1 SGHDT and CDR2 YYEEEE. The CDR3 spans 15 residues.